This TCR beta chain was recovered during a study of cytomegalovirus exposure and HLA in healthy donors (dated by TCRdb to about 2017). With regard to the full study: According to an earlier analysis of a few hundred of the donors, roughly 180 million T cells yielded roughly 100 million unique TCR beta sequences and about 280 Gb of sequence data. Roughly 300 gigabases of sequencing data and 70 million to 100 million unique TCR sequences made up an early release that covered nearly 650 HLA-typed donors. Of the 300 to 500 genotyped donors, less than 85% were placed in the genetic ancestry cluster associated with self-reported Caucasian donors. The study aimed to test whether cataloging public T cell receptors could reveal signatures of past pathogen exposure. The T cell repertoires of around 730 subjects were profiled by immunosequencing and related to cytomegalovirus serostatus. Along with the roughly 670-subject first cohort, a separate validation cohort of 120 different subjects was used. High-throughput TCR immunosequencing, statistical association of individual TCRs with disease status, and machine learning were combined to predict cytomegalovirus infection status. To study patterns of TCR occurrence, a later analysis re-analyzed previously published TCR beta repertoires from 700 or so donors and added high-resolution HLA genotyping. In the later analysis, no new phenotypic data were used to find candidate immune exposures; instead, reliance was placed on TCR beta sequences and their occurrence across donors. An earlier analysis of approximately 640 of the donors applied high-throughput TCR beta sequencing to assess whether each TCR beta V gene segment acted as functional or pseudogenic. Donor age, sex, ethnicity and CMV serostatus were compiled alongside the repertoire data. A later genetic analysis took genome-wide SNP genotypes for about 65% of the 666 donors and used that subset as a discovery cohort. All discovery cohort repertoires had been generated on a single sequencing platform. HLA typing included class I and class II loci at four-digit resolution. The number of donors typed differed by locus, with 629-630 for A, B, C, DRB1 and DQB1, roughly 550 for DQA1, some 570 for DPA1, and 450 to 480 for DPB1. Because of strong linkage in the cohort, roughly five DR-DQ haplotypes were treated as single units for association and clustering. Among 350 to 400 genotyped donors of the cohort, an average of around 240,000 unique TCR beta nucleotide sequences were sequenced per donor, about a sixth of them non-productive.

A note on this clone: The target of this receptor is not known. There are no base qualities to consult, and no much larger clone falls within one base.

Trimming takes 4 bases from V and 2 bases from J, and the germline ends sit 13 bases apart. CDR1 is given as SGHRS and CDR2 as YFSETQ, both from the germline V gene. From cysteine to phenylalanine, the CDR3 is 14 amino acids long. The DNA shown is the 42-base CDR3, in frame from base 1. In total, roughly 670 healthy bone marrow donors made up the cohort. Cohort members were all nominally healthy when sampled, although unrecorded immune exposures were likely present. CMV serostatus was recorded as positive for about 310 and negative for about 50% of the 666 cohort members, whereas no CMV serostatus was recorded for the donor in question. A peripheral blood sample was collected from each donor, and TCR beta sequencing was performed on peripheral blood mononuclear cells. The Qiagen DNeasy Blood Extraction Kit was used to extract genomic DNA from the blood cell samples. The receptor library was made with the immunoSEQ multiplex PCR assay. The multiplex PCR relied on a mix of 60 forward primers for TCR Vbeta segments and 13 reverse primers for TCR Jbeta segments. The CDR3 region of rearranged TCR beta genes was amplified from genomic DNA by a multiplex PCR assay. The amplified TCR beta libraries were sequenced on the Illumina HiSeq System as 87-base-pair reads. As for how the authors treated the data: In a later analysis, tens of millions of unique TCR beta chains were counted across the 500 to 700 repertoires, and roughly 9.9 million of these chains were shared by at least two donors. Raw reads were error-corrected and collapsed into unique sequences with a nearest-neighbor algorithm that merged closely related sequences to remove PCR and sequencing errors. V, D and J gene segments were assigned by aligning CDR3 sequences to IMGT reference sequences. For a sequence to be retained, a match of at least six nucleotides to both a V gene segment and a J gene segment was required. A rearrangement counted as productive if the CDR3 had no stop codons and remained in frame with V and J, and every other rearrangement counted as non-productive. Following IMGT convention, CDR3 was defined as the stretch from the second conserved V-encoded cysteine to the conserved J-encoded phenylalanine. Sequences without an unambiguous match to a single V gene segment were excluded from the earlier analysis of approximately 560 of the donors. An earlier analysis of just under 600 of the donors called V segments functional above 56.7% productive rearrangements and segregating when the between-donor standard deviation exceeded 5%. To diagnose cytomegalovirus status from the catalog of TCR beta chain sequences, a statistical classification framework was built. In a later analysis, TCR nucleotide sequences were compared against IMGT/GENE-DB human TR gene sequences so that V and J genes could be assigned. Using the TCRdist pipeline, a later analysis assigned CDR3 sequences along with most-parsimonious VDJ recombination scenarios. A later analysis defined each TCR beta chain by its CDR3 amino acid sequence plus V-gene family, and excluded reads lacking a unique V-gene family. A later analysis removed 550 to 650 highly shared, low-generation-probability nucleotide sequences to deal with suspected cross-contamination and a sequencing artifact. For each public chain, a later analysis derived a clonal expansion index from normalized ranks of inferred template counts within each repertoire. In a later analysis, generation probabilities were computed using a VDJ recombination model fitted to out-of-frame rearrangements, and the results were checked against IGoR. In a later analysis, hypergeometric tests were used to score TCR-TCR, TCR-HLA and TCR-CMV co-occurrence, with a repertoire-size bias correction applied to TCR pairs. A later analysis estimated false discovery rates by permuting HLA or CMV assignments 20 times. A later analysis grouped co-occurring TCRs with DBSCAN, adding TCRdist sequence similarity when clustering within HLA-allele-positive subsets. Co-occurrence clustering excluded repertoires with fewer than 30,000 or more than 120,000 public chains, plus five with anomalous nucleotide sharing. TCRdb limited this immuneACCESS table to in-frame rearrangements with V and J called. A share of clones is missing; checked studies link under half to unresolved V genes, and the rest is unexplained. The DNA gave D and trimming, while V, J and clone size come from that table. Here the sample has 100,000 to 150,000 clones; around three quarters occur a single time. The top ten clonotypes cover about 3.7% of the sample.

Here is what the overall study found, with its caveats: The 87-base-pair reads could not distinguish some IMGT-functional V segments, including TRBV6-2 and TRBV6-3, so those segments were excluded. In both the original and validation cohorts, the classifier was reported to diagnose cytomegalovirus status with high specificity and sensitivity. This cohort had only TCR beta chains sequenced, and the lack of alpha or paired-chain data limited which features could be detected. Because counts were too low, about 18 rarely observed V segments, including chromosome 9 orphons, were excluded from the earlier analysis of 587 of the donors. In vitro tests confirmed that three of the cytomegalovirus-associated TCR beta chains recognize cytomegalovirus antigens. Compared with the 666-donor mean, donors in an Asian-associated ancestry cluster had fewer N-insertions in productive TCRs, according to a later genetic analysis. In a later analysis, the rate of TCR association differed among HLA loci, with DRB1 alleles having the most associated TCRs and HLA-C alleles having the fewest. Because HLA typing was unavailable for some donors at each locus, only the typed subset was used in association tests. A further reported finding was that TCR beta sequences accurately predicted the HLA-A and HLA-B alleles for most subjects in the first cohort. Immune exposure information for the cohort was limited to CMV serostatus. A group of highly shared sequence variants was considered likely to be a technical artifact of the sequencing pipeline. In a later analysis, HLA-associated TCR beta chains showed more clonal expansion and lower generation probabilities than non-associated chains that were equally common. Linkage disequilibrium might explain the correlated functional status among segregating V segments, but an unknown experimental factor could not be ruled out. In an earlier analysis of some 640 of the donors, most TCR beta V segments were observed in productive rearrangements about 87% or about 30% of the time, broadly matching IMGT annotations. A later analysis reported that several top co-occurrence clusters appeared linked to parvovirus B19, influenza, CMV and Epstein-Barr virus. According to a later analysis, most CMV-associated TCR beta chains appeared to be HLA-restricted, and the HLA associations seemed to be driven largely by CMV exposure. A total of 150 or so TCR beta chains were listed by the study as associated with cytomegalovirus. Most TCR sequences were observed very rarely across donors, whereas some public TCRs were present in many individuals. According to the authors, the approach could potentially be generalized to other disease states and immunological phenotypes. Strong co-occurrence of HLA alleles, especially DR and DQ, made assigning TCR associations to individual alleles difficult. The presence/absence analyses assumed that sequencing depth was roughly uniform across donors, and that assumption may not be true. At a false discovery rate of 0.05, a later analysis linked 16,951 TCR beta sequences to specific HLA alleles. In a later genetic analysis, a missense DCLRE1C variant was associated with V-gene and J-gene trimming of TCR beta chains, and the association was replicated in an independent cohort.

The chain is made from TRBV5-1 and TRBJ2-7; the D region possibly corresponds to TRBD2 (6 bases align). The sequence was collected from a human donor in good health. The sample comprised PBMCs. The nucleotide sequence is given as TGCGCCAGCAGCACCAGCGGGTCCCCCTACGAGCAGTACTTC. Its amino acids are CASSTSGSPYEQYF. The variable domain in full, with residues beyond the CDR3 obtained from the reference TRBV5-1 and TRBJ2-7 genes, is KAGVTQTPRYLIKTRGQQVTLSCSPISGHRSVSWYQQTPGQGLQFLFEYFSETQRNKGNFPGRFSGRQFSNSRSEMNVSTLELGDSALYLCASSTSGSPYEQYFGPGTRLTVT.